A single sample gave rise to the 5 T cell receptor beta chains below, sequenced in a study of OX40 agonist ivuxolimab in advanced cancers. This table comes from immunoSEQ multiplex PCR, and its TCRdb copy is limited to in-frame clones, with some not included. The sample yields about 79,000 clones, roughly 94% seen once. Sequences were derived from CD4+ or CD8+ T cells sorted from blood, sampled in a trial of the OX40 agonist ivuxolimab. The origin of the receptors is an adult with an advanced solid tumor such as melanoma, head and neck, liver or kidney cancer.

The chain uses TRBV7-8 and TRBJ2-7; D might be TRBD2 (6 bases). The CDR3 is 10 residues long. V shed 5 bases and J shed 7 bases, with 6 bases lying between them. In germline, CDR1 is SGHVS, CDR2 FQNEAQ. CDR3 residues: CASSGGEQYF. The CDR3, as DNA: TGTGCCAGCAGCGGGGGGGAGCAGTACTTC.

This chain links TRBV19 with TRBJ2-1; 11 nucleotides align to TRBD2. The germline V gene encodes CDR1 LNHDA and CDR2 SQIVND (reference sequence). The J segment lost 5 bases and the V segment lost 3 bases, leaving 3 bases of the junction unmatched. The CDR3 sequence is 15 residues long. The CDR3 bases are TGTGCCAGTAGTATTCGACTAGCGGGAAACAATGAGCAGTTCTTC. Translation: CASSIRLAGNNEQFF. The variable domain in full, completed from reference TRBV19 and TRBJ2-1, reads DGGITQSPKYLFRKEGQNVTLSCEQNLNHDAMYWYRQDPGQGLRLIYYSQIVNDFQKGDIAEGYSVSREKKESFPLTVTSAQKNPTAFYLCASSIRLAGNNEQFFGPGTRLTVL.

The chain's CDR3 is CASSIGRQDTQYF. In DNA form, the CDR3 reads TGTGCCAGTAGTATAGGACGCCAAGATACGCAGTATTTT. The rearrangement uses TRBV19 and TRBJ2-3; D unresolved. The CDR3 is 13 amino acids. In germline, CDR1 is LNHDA, CDR2 SQIVND (reference sequence). The V end was cut by 1 base, the J end by 5 bases, with 7 bases between.

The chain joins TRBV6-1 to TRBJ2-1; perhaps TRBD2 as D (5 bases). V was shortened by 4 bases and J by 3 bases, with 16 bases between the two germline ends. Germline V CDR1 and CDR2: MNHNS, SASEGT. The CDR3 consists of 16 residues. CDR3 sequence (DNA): TGTGCCAGCAGTGGGGTACTAGTAACGATCTACAATGAGCAGTTCTTC. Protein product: CASSGVLVTIYNEQFF.

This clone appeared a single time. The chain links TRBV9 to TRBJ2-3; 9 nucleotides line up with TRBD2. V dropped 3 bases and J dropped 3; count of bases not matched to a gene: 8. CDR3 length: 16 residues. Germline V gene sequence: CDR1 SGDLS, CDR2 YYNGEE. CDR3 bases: TGTGCCAGCAGCGCCCCCAGGACTAGCGAGACAGATACGCAGTATTTT. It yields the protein CASSAPRTSETDTQYF.